The next 24 T cell receptor beta chains were all read from a single sample in a study of blood T cell repertoires in COVID-19 (dated by TCRdb to 2018 to 2020). Libraries came from the immunoSEQ multiplex PCR assay. This immuneACCESS table, as held by TCRdb, lists in-frame sequences with V and J called but not all clones. Of the missing ones, under half trace to an unresolved V gene in checked studies; the others have no known cause. This sample holds 220,000 or so clones; 85% to 90% were observed only once. Around 9.6% of the sample rests with the top ten. Sequencing used peripheral blood. These receptor sequences come from a woman aged 50 to 65 with COVID-19, enrolled during active disease.

J is TRBJ1-1 and V is TRBV7-9, with 7 bases matching TRBD1. The CDR3 spans 17 residues. Trimming cost V 2 bases and J 0 bases; bases outside gene matches: 9. Germline V gives CDR1 SEHNR, CDR2 FQNEAQ (reference sequence). The CDR3 DNA reads as TGTGCCAGCAGCTTAAGCCAACGACAGGGTATGAACACTGAAGCTTTCTTT. As protein: CASSLSQRQGMNTEAFF.

This sequence joins TRBV6-2 or TRBV6-3 and TRBJ1-2, with TRBD1 identical over 7 bases. The CDR3 consists of 14 residues. Germline lookup yields CDR1 MNHEY and CDR2 SVGEGT. V trimming: 7 bases; J trimming: 8 bases; junction bases outside the gene matches: 13. DNA for the CDR3: TGTGCCAGCACCCCACTACCCCCAGGGGGGGGCTACACCTTC. Residues: CASTPLPPGGGYTF.

The gene calls are TRBV5-1 and TRBJ2-7, with 13 positions matching TRBD2. CDR1 and CDR2 from the germline V gene are SGHRS and YFSETQ. This CDR3 region has 16 residues. V gave up 7 bases and J gave up 0 bases; unmatched junction bases: 7. CDR3 nucleotides: TGCGCCAGCGAGGAGGGACTAGCGGGGATCTCCTACGAGCAGTACTTC. The encoded protein is CASEEGLAGISYEQYF.

The gene calls are TRBV12-5 and TRBJ1-2; maybe TRBD1 (5 bases). This CDR3 spans 18 amino acids. Between the trimmed V and J ends, which lost 1 base and 6 bases, there was a span of 24 bases. Germline CDR1 reads LGHNT; CDR2 reads FRNRAP. CDR3 in amino acids: CASGLATKGAFDVDGYTF. As DNA, the CDR3 is TGTGCTAGTGGTTTGGCCACAAAAGGGGCCTTCGACGTTGATGGCTACACCTTC.

The table lists this clone with a few counts. The rearrangement joins TRBV5-4 to TRBJ2-1; D perhaps matches TRBD2 (5 bases). Trimming removed 1 base from V and 3 bases from J, with 11 bases in between. Germline-derived CDR1 and CDR2 are SGHNT and YYREEE (reference sequence). The CDR3 contains 15 residues. In DNA, the CDR3 is TGTGCCAGCAGCTTGAGGGAGCGAATCTACAATGAGCAGTTCTTC. This codes for CASSLRERIYNEQFF.

The chain joins TRBV15 to TRBJ1-4, with a tentative D call TRBD1 (5 bases). CDR3 size: 15 residues. Germline CDR1 LNHNV, CDR2 YYDKDF (reference sequence). V was trimmed by 6 bases and J by 0 bases, leaving 11 bases between them. This CDR3 reads CATSVEGSTNEKLFF. The DNA for the CDR3 is TGTGCCACCAGTGTGGAGGGGTCAACTAATGAAAAACTGTTTTTT. The entire variable domain, with the rest obtained from reference TRBV15 and TRBJ1-4, is as follows: DAMVIQNPRYQVTQFGKPVTLSCSQTLNHNVMYWYQQKSSQAPKLLFHYYDKDFNNEADTPDNFQSRRPNTSFCFLDIRSPGLGDTAMYLCATSVEGSTNEKLFFGSGTQLSVL.

The rearrangement links TRBV6-4 to TRBJ1-6; D remains unclear. Trimming removed 3 bases at V and 7 bases at J, with 10 bases between. Germline-derived CDR1 and CDR2 are MRHNA and SNTAGT. CDR3 length: 14 amino acids. DNA for the CDR3: TGTGCCAGCAGTGAGGCCGGGATGAATTCACCCCTCCACTTT. Its translation is CASSEAGMNSPLHF.

In this sample, this clone turned up once. The chain is built from TRBV19 and TRBJ2-1; 7 bases agree with TRBD1. V gave up 5 bases and J gave up 4 bases; unmatched junction bases: 8. From germline, CDR1 is LNHDA and CDR2 SQIVND (reference sequence). CDR3 length equals 15 residues. The CDR3: CASSLGQFYYNEQFF. DNA of the CDR3: TGTGCCAGTAGTCTGGGACAGTTCTATTACAATGAGCAGTTCTTC.

V gene TRBV7-2 combines with J gene TRBJ2-5, with D possibly being TRBD2 (7 bases). The CDR3 consists of 15 residues. Germline loops: CDR1 SGHTA, CDR2 FQGNSA. Trimming left V 5 bases short and J 4 bases short, with 17 bases between. The CDR3 DNA is TGTGCCAGCAGCCTGGCGGTAGGGGGGGTAGAGACCCAGTACTTC. This codes for CASSLAVGGVETQYF.

The genes are TRBV6-1 and TRBJ1-2, with unresolved D. The V gene lost 2 bases and the J gene lost 8 bases, with 15 bases spanning the gap. CDR3 size: 14 residues. Germline V CDR1 and CDR2: MNHNS, SASEGT. CDR3 region: CASSELLVAGGYTF. The DNA of the CDR3 is TGTGCCAGCAGTGAACTTCTGGTAGCGGGAGGCTACACCTTC.

The chain employs TRBV9 and TRBJ2-3, with 7 bases aligning to TRBD1. Unmatched junction bases numbered 17, after V lost 4 bases and J lost 6 bases. The CDR3 is 17 amino acids. Germline CDR1 SGDLS, CDR2 YYNGEE. CDR3 in DNA: TGTGCCAGCAGCAAGGGTGGGGTAGGGGGCCCGCGGGATACGCAGTATTTT. As protein: CASSKGGVGGPRDTQYF. The entire variable domain, with the rest obtained from reference TRBV9 and TRBJ2-3, is as follows: DSGVTQTPKHLITATGQRVTLRCSPRSGDLSVYWYQQSLDQGLQFLIQYYNGEERAKGNILERFSAQQFPDLHSELNLSSLELGDSALYFCASSKGGVGGPRDTQYFGPGTRLTVL.

The chain employs TRBV28 and TRBJ1-2, with D possibly being TRBD1 (6 bases). This CDR3 contains 13 residues. Deletions cut 2 bases from V and 4 bases from J, with 8 bases between. The V gene's germline CDR1 is MDHEN and CDR2 SYDVKM. The chain's CDR3 is CASSLGQSYGYTF. The DNA of the CDR3 is TGTGCCAGCAGTTTAGGACAGAGCTATGGCTACACCTTC.

This chain's CDR3 is CASSYSAGVLNEKLFF. The CDR3 DNA follows: TGTGCCAGCAGTTACTCGGCGGGGGTTCTTAATGAAAAACTGTTTTTT. The chain links TRBV6-6 to TRBJ1-4; maybe TRBD1 (5 bases). CDR1 is MNHNY and CDR2 is SVGAGI in the germline V gene (reference sequence). There are 16 residues in the CDR3. V dropped 0 bases and J dropped 4 bases, with 12 bases sitting between them.

This chain links TRBV27 with TRBJ2-3; perhaps TRBD2 as D (5 bases). This CDR3 has 13 amino acids. Trimming took 6 bases from V and 10 from J, leaving 17 bases between them. CDR1 MNHEY and CDR2 SMNVEV come from the germline V gene (reference sequence). This CDR3 reads CASRPGNSVAQYF. Written as DNA, the CDR3 is TGTGCCAGCAGGCCCGGGAACAGCGTGGCGCAGTATTTT.

J is TRBJ1-5 and V is TRBV10-3, with 7 nucleotides matching TRBD1. The CDR3 has 14 residues. V was clipped by 3 bases and J by 1 base; unmatched bases: 0. Germline CDR1 reads ENHRY; CDR2 reads SYGVKD. DNA for the CDR3: TGTGCCATCAGTGAACAGGGGAGCAATCAGCCCCAGCATTTT. Residues: CAISEQGSNQPQHF.

The chain combines TRBV7-2 with TRBJ2-7; perhaps TRBD2 as D (5 bases). The CDR3 sequence is 19 residues long. Germline V CDR1 and CDR2: SGHTA, FQGNSA. Trimming removed 4 bases at V and 3 bases at J, with 28 bases between. CDR3 DNA sequence: TGTGCCAGCAGCTCGGTATTCTCCCGCCGGACGGGGATCAACTACGAGCAGTACTTC. Protein sequence: CASSSVFSRRTGINYEQYF.

The rearrangement joins TRBV5-6 to TRBJ1-5; 8 bases align to TRBD1. Losses at the gene ends were 0 bases for V and 0 bases for J; bases not matched to a gene: 2. CDR3 length equals 16 residues. Germline V gives CDR1 SGHDT, CDR2 YYEEEE. CDR3 sequence reads: CASSLGQGNSNQPQHF. CDR3 sequence (DNA): TGTGCCAGCAGCTTGGGACAGGGGAATAGCAATCAGCCCCAGCATTTT.

V and J are TRBV5-1 and TRBJ1-1, with TRBD1 as a possible D gene (5 bases). This CDR3 contains 15 residues. Trimming cost V 4 bases and J 1 base, with 14 bases left between them. Germline V gives CDR1 SGHRS, CDR2 YFSETQ. The CDR3 nucleotides read TGCGCCAGCAGCATCCGGCGACAGCCGAACACTGAAGCTTTCTTT. Protein sequence: CASSIRRQPNTEAFF.

The chain is built from TRBV10-3 and TRBJ1-5; D is perhaps TRBD1 (5 bases). The CDR3 has 14 residues. V was cut by 0 bases and J by 7 bases, with 10 bases left in between. Per germline, CDR1 ENHRY and CDR2 SYGVKD. The CDR3 sequence: CAISESPGVQPQHF. DNA of the CDR3: TGTGCCATCAGTGAGTCGCCGGGGGTGCAGCCCCAGCATTTT.

The rearrangement links TRBV5-5 to TRBJ1-1; 11 bases match TRBD1. In germline, CDR1 is SGHKS, CDR2 YYEKEE (reference sequence). The CDR3 is 15 residues long. The V and J ends lost 4 bases and 6 bases, in that order; junction bases with no gene match: 8. The CDR3 is CASSGWGQGGSEAFF. CDR3 in DNA: TGTGCCAGCAGCGGGTGGGGACAGGGGGGATCTGAAGCTTTCTTT.

CDR3 region: CASSQDPREKLFF. Written as DNA, the CDR3 is TGTGCCAGCAGCCAAGACCCCCGGGAAAAACTGTTTTTT. The chain couples TRBV3-1 (or the pseudogene TRBV3-2) to TRBJ1-4, with D uncertain. V gave up 0 bases and J gave up 8 bases, with 7 bases separating them. CDR3 length: 13 residues. The V gene's germline CDR1 is LGHDT and CDR2 YNNKEL (reference sequence).

V gene TRBV29-1 combines with J gene TRBJ2-3; D gene uncertain. This CDR3 contains 13 residues. Germline CDR1 SQVTM, CDR2 ANQGSEA. Trimming removed 8 bases from V and 2 bases from J, with 14 bases in between. In DNA form, the CDR3 reads TGCAGCACAGCCGCAAAGCCCACAGATACGCAGTATTTT. This encodes CSTAAKPTDTQYF.

This chain connects TRBV27 to TRBJ1-4; D is unclear. Looked up from germline, CDR1 is MNHEY and CDR2 is SMNVEV (reference sequence). There are 14 residues in the CDR3. V was clipped by 6 bases and J by 6 bases, with 14 bases between them. CDR3 coding DNA: TGTGCCAGCAGCCCCCATACGGTTCATGAAAAACTGTTTTTT. It encodes CASSPHTVHEKLFF.

The chain joins TRBV7-6 to TRBJ1-4, with 7 bases lining up with TRBD1. The V gene's germline CDR1 is SGHVS and CDR2 FNYEAQ. The CDR3 contains 15 residues. J was trimmed by 0 bases and V by 5 bases; bases with no gene match: 3. The CDR3 loop reads CASSAGTATNEKLFF. The CDR3 bases are TGTGCCAGCAGCGCCGGGACAGCAACTAATGAAAAACTGTTTTTT. Full variable domain (outside the CDR3, taken from reference TRBV7-6 and TRBJ1-4): GAGVSQSPRYKVTKRGQDVALRCDPISGHVSLYWYRQALGQGPEFLTYFNYEAQQDKSGLPNDRFSAERPEGSISTLTIQRTEQRDSAMYRCASSAGTATNEKLFFGSGTQLSVL.